This T cell receptor (beta chain) was retrieved from a study of early T cells in non-severe SARS-CoV-2 infection. Study background: Bulk RNA taken from unsorted whole blood was sequenced, leaving chains unpaired. Study observations and caveats: Anti-spike CD8 responses were favored by VDJdb matching, which missed private and CD4 specificities.

Trimming removed 5 bases at V and 2 bases at J, with 14 bases between. Germline V gives CDR1 MNHEY, CDR2 SMNVEV (reference sequence). The CDR3 runs to 15 residues. Molecules of cDNA were individually given unique molecular identifiers that were attached to them. TCRdb itself ran the 5' RACE reads through MiXCR, one entry per CDR3 protein. Of 56,000 or so distinct CDR3 sequences listed, more than 13% are singletons. A note on this clonotype: The antigen remains undetermined.

The source of this sequence is an adult who was a healthcare worker with PCR-confirmed SARS-CoV-2 infection or an uninfected control (not recorded which). The chain has TRBV27 and TRBJ2-3; D may correspond to TRBD1 or TRBD2 (5 bases each). This specimen was whole blood, taken at baseline. This chain's CDR3 is CASSLWGILTDTQYF. The CDR3 nucleotides read TGTGCCAGCAGTCTTTGGGGGATCCTCACAGATACGCAGTATTTT.